The 24 T cell receptor beta chains below all came from one sample that was sequenced in a study of CD8+ T cells in alopecia areata. After isolation, RNA underwent reverse transcription to generate cDNA as the sequencing template. Clones were sequenced by immunoSEQ multiplex PCR, and TCRdb holds only the in-frame ones, with some missing. Here the sample spans roughly 100,000 clones, 86% being singletons. Treatment meaning: oral pan-JAK inhibitor, 5-10 mg twice daily. The specimen comprised CD8+ T cells sorted from blood, sampled at approximately week 30, from a patient treated with tofacitinib. These receptors all come from a human donor with alopecia areata.

The V call is TRBV7-9, the J call TRBJ2-7, with D perhaps matching TRBD1 or TRBD2 (5 bases each). Trimming stripped 5 bases from V and 2 bases from J, with 19 bases between. The CDR3 spans 16 residues. Germline values: CDR1 SEHNR, CDR2 FQNEAQ (reference sequence). CDR3: CASSPRSRGPTYEQYF. CDR3 nucleotides: TGTGCCAGCAGCCCCAGGAGCCGGGGCCCTACCTACGAGCAGTACTTC. The full variable domain, in which reference TRBV7-9 and TRBJ2-7 provide the parts outside the CDR3, is DTGVSQNPRHKITKRGQNVTFRCDPISEHNRLYWYRQTLGQGPEFLTYFQNEAQLEKSRLLSDRFSAERPKGSFSTLEIQRTEQGDSAMYLCASSPRSRGPTYEQYFGPGTRLTVT.

The rearrangement uses TRBV29-1 and TRBJ2-5; TRBD1 matches at 8 bases. The J call is doubtful: the DNA matches TRBJ2-7 better. The CDR3 is 12 amino acids. Germline CDR1 is SQVTM and CDR2 is ANQGSEA. CDR3 coding DNA: TGCAGCGCCGGACAGGGTATATACGAGCAGTACTTC. It is translated as CSAGQGIYEQYF.

This clone was counted a single time. The chain has TRBV19 and TRBJ2-7; TRBD1 might be the D (6 bases). The length of the CDR3 is 13 residues. Germline lookup yields CDR1 LNHDA and CDR2 SQIVND (reference sequence). The V end lost 7 bases, the J end lost 2 bases, and 12 bases lay between the germline ends. The CDR3, as DNA: TGTGCCAGTAAGGGGGATGTTACCTACGAGCAGTACTTC. Translated, it gives CASKGDVTYEQYF.

This chain uses TRBV9 with TRBJ2-1; tentative D call: TRBD2 (6 bases). Germline V gene sequence: CDR1 SGDLS, CDR2 YYNGEE. The CDR3 sequence is 14 residues long. V lost 3 bases, J lost 8 bases, and 15 bases lay in between. The CDR3 DNA reads TGTGCCAGCAGCGCAATGGCTAGGGAGGATGAGCAGTTCTTC. Amino acids: CASSAMAREDEQFF. The complete variable domain, with remaining parts taken from reference TRBV9 and TRBJ2-1, reads DSGVTQTPKHLITATGQRVTLRCSPRSGDLSVYWYQQSLDQGLQFLIQYYNGEERAKGNILERFSAQQFPDLHSELNLSSLELGDSALYFCASSAMAREDEQFFGPGTRLTVL.

This chain's CDR3 is CASSEDPGTVPYNEQFF. CDR3 coding DNA: TGTGCCAGCAGCGAGGACCCCGGGACAGTACCCTACAATGAGCAGTTCTTC. This chain uses TRBV7-7 with TRBJ2-1; TRBD1 matches at 7 bases. V dropped 5 bases and J dropped 2; count of bases not matched to a gene: 12. Germline values: CDR1 SSHAT, CDR2 FNYEAQ (reference sequence). The length of the CDR3 is 17 residues.

The CDR3 sequence is CASSPRDYQYQETQYF. The DNA of the CDR3 is TGTGCCAGCAGCCCCCGGGACTACCAGTACCAAGAGACCCAGTACTTC. This chain links TRBV13 with TRBJ2-5; 7 nucleotides align to TRBD2. The V gene end was trimmed by 5 bases and the J gene end by 0 bases; junction bases not matched to a gene: 9. The germline V gene has CDR1 PRHDT and CDR2 FYEKMQ (reference sequence). The CDR3 runs 16 residues. Using reference TRBV13 and TRBJ2-5 for the parts outside the CDR3, the full variable domain is AAGVIQSPRHLIKEKRETATLKCYPIPRHDTVYWYQQGPGQDPQFLISFYEKMQSDKGSIPDRFSAQQFSDYHSELNMSSLELGDSALYFCASSPRDYQYQETQYFGPGTRLLVL.

This rearrangement joins TRBV27 to TRBJ2-7, with D tentatively TRBD1 (6 bases). Per the germline V gene, CDR1 is MNHEY and CDR2 is SMNVEV (reference sequence). V lost 6 bases to trimming and J lost 5 bases, with 17 bases between them. The CDR3 is 14 residues long. CDR3 bases: TGTGCCAGCAGACAAACAGGGAGTCTCAACGAGCAGTACTTC. Translated: CASRQTGSLNEQYF.

This clone was recorded only once. The V gene is TRBV30, the J gene TRBJ2-7; D gene unclear. The length of the CDR3 is 13 residues. CDR1 and CDR2 from the germline V gene are GTSNPN and SVGIG (reference sequence). Trimming took 0 bases from V and 2 from J, leaving 8 bases between them. CDR3 protein: CAWSVDVAYEQYF. In DNA, the CDR3 is TGTGCCTGGAGTGTTGACGTAGCCTACGAGCAGTACTTC.

The rearrangement links TRBV27 to TRBJ1-5; D is unclear. V was shortened by 0 bases and J by 8 bases, with 11 bases between the two germline ends. CDR3 length: 14 residues. Germline CDR1 and CDR2: MNHEY and SMNVEV (reference sequence). CDR3 sequence: CASSLSFNREPQHF. Here the CDR3 DNA reads TGTGCCAGCAGTTTATCCTTTAATCGAGAGCCCCAGCATTTT.

The chain joins TRBV19 to TRBJ1-1; 8 positions agree with TRBD1. Germline assignment: CDR1 LNHDA and CDR2 SQIVND (reference sequence). This CDR3 is built from 12 residues. J was trimmed by 7 bases and V by 8 bases; bases with no gene match: 6. The CDR3 coding sequence is TGTGCCAGTCAGACAGGGGCTAATGAAGCTTTCTTT. Protein sequence: CASQTGANEAFF.

The V call is TRBV27, the J call TRBJ2-2; D is perhaps TRBD1 or TRBD2 (5 bases each). Trimming left V 4 bases short and J 0 bases short, with 6 bases between. The CDR3 is 14 amino acids. Per the germline V gene, CDR1 is MNHEY and CDR2 is SMNVEV (reference sequence). This CDR3 reads CASSWGTNTGELFF. In DNA form, the CDR3 reads TGTGCCAGCAGTTGGGGGACGAACACCGGGGAGCTGTTTTTT.

CDR3 amino acids: CASSGLAGFAYEQYF. DNA for the CDR3: TGTGCCAGCAGTGGTCTAGCGGGATTCGCCTACGAGCAGTACTTC. This rearrangement joins TRBV6-4 to TRBJ2-7, with TRBD2 identical over 9 bases. V shed 4 bases, J shed 2 bases, and the junction held 6 bases outside the gene matches. Germline V lookup: CDR1 MRHNA, CDR2 SNTAGT. CDR3 length equals 15 residues.

The chain links TRBV9 to TRBJ2-3; D is possibly TRBD2 (6 bases). The CDR3 sequence is 16 residues long. V was trimmed by 3 bases and J by 4 bases, leaving 18 bases between them. CDR1 SGDLS and CDR2 YYNGEE come from the germline V gene. CDR3 nucleotide sequence: TGTGCCAGCAGCGATAGCGGTAACCATGGGGCAGATACGCAGTATTTT. Its translation: CASSDSGNHGADTQYF.

The V and J genes are TRBV6-5 and TRBJ2-4; TRBD2 aligns across 11 bases. V was clipped by 5 bases and J by 3 bases; unmatched bases: 3. CDR1 MNHEY and CDR2 SVGAGI come from the germline V gene. The CDR3 is 15 residues long. The chain's CDR3 is CASSGGTSGKNIQYF. The CDR3 nucleotides are TGTGCCAGCAGTGGAGGGACTAGCGGCAAAAACATTCAGTACTTC.

This chain uses TRBV11-2 with TRBJ2-7; the match to TRBD2 covers 10 bases. V trimming: 1 base; J trimming: 6 bases; junction bases outside the gene matches: 12. Germline CDR1 reads SGHAT; CDR2 reads FQNNGV. The CDR3 is 17 amino acids. CDR3 amino acids: CASSLALGASGRGEQYF. The CDR3 nucleotides are TGTGCCAGCAGCTTAGCGTTAGGGGCTAGCGGGAGAGGCGAGCAGTACTTC.

CDR3 bases: TGTGCCAGCAGCACGAGTCGGGACGCCGGGAACACTGAAGCTTTCTTT. Translated, it gives CASSTSRDAGNTEAFF. The J gene is TRBJ1-1, the V gene TRBV7-9; tentative D call: TRBD1 (5 bases). V was trimmed by 5 bases and J by 1 base, leaving 17 bases between them. Germline values: CDR1 SEHNR, CDR2 FQNEAQ (reference sequence). This CDR3 is 16 amino acids long. The variable domain in full, completed from reference TRBV7-9 and TRBJ1-1, reads DTGVSQNPRHKITKRGQNVTFRCDPISEHNRLYWYRQTLGQGPEFLTYFQNEAQLEKSRLLSDRFSAERPKGSFSTLEIQRTEQGDSAMYLCASSTSRDAGNTEAFFGQGTRLTVV.

V gene TRBV13 combines with J gene TRBJ2-7, with D perhaps assigned TRBD1 or TRBD2 (7 bases each). V lost 4 bases to trimming and J lost 6 bases, with 22 bases between them. The germline V gene has CDR1 PRHDT and CDR2 FYEKMQ (reference sequence). The CDR3 is made up of 16 amino acids. CDR3 sequence reads: CASSSSGTALAGEQYF. Written as DNA, the CDR3 is TGTGCCAGCAGCTCGAGTGGGACAGCGTTAGCGGGCGAGCAGTACTTC.

The J gene is TRBJ2-1, the V gene TRBV6-5; D is unresolved. The V end lost 0 bases, the J end lost 5 bases, and 2 bases lay between the germline ends. CDR1 and CDR2 (germline): MNHEY, SVGAGI. There are 12 residues in the CDR3. The CDR3 protein is CASSYSNNEQFF. The CDR3 DNA follows: TGTGCCAGCAGTTACTCGAACAATGAGCAGTTCTTC.

The chain combines TRBV9 with TRBJ2-3; no reliable D call. Trimming removed 4 bases from V and 0 bases from J, with 6 bases in between. CDR1 is SGDLS, CDR2 YYNGEE, per germline. This CDR3 spans 13 amino acids. Here the CDR3 reads CASSPQSTDTQYF. For the CDR3, the DNA is TGTGCCAGCAGCCCTCAGAGCACAGATACGCAGTATTTT.

This chain joins TRBV27 and TRBJ2-1; unclear D gene. V shed 3 bases and J shed 8 bases, with 5 bases lying between them. The CDR3 totals 11 residues. Germline lookup yields CDR1 MNHEY and CDR2 SMNVEV (reference sequence). CDR3 in DNA: TGTGCCAGCAGTTTCATCCATGAGCAGTTCTTC. Its protein is CASSFIHEQFF.

This CDR3 reads CASGNTDTQYF. Written as DNA, the CDR3 is TGCGCCAGTGGGAACACAGATACGCAGTATTTT. V is TRBV4-1 and J is TRBJ2-3; D is unclear. V was cut by 9 bases and J by 2 bases, with 6 bases left in between. The length of the CDR3 is 11 residues. Germline V lookup: CDR1 MGHRA, CDR2 YSYEKL.

The chain combines TRBV19 with TRBJ2-3, with D possibly TRBD2 on 5 matching bases. The length of the CDR3 is 16 residues. V shed 3 bases and J shed 2 bases, with 15 bases lying between them. Per the germline V gene, CDR1 is LNHDA and CDR2 is SQIVND (reference sequence). In DNA, the CDR3 is TGTGCCAGTAGTATCGGAGGCTCCCGGGACACAGATACGCAGTATTTT. Translating gives CASSIGGSRDTDTQYF.

The CDR3 loop reads CASSQTPGATNEKLFF. CDR3 nucleotide sequence: TGTGCCAGCAGCCAGACTCCGGGGGCAACTAATGAAAAACTGTTTTTT. The gene calls are TRBV7-3 and TRBJ1-4; D might be TRBD1 (5 bases). This CDR3 is built from 16 residues. V was shortened by 5 bases and J by 0 bases, with 13 bases between the two germline ends. CDR1 is SGHTA, CDR2 FQGTGA, per germline.

The V and J genes are TRBV7-9 and TRBJ2-1; 7 bases are shared with TRBD2. Germline V lookup: CDR1 SEHNR, CDR2 FQNEAQ (reference sequence). V shed 2 bases and J 3 bases; nucleotides not matched to a gene: 4. The CDR3 length is 15 residues. CDR3 protein: CASSLSGVFYNEQFF. CDR3 DNA sequence: TGTGCCAGCAGCTTAAGCGGGGTTTTCTACAATGAGCAGTTCTTC.